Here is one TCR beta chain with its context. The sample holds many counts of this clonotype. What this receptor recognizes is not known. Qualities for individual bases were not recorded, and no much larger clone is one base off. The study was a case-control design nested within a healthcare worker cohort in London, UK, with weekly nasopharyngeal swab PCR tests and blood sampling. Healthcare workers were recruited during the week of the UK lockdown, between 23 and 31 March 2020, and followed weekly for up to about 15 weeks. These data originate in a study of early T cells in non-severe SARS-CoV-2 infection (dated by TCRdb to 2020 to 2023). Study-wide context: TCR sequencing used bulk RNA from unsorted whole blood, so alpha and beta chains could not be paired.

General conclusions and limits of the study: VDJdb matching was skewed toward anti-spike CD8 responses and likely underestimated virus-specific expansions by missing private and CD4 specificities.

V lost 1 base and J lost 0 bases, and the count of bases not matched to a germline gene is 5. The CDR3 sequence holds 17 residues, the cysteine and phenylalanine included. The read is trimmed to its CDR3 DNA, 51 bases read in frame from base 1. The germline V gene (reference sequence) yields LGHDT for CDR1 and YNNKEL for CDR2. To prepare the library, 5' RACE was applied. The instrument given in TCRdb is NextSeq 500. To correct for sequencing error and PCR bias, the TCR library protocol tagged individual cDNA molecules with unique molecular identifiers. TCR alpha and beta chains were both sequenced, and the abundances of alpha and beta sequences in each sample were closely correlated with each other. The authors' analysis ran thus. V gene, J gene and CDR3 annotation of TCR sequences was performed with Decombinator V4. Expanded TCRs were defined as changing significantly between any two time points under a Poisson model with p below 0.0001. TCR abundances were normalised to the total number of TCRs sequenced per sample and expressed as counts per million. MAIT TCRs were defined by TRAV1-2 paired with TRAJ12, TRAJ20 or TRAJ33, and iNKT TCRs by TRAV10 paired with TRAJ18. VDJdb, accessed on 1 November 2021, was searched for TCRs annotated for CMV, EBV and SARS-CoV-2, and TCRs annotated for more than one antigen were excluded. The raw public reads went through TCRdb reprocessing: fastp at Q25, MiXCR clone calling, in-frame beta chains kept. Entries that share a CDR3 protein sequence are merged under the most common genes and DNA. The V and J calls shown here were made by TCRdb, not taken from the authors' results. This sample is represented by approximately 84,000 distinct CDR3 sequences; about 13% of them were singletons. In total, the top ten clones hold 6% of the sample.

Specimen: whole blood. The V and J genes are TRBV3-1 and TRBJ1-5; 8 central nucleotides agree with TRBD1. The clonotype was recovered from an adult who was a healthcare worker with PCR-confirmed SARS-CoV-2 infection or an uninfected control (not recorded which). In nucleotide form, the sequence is TGTGCCAGCAGCCAAGCAGGGGGCAGGAATAGCAATCAGCCCCAGCATTTT. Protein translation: CASSQAGGRNSNQPQHF.